This is a list of T cell receptor beta chains from one sample in a study of neurological immune-mediated disorders. In TCRdb, the 5' RACE reads were re-called with MiXCR into one record per CDR3 protein. The table lists some 50,000 distinct CDR3 sequences, roughly 25% of them singletons. The sample consisted of PBMCs. These receptors came from a woman in her 70s in good health. Each CDR3 is given with its conserved first and last residue. Each record gives: V gene, CDR3 length, clone size, D gene, J gene, CDR3 protein, CDR3 DNA. A D gene is named only where the DNA matches it firmly. Expanded clones get a size class; other rows say once, few or many, or leave the size out.

V gene: TRBV4-2; CDR3 length: 14; clone size: many; D gene: -; J gene: TRBJ2-7; CDR3 protein: CASSQDAESYEQYF; CDR3 DNA: TGTGCCAGCAGCCAAGACGCCGAGTCCTACGAGCAGTACTTC
V gene: TRBV28; CDR3 length: 16; clone size: medium-sized; D gene: TRBD2; J gene: TRBJ2-2; CDR3 protein: CASTISGRTNTGELFF; CDR3 DNA: TGTGCCAGCACTATTAGCGGGAGGACGAACACCGGGGAGCTGTTTTTT
V gene: TRBV5-1; CDR3 length: 15; clone size: many; D gene: -; J gene: TRBJ2-3; CDR3 protein: CASSLQRVRTDTQYF; CDR3 DNA: TGCGCCAGCAGCTTACAGCGGGTCCGCACAGATACGCAGTATTTT
V gene: TRBV2; CDR3 length: 15; clone size: -; D gene: -; J gene: TRBJ1-5; CDR3 protein: CASGRGGRRNQPQHF; CDR3 DNA: TGTGCCAGCGGGAGGGGGGGCCGGCGCAATCAGCCCCAGCATTTT
V gene: TRBV5-1; CDR3 length: 14; clone size: many; D gene: TRBD1; J gene: TRBJ1-4; CDR3 protein: CASSMGQGNEKLFF; CDR3 DNA: TGCGCCAGCAGCATGGGACAGGGGAATGAAAAACTGTTTTTT
V gene: TRBV4-3; CDR3 length: 19; clone size: many; D gene: TRBD2; J gene: TRBJ2-3; CDR3 protein: CASSQDALAGGGGTDTQYF; CDR3 DNA: TGCGCCAGCAGCCAAGATGCCCTGGCAGGCGGGGGAGGCACAGATACGCAGTATTTT
V gene: TRBV6-5; CDR3 length: 16; clone size: -; D gene: TRBD2; J gene: TRBJ2-2; CDR3 protein: CASSYPTLAGTGELFF; CDR3 DNA: TGTGCCAGCAGTTACCCCACTCTAGCGGGCACCGGGGAGCTGTTTTTT
V gene: TRBV2; CDR3 length: 13; clone size: many; D gene: -; J gene: TRBJ2-3; CDR3 protein: CASTRERTDTQYF; CDR3 DNA: TGTGCCAGCACACGGGAACGGACAGATACGCAGTATTTT
V gene: TRBV24-1; CDR3 length: 16; clone size: many; D gene: TRBD2; J gene: TRBJ2-2; CDR3 protein: CATTATSGINTGELFF; CDR3 DNA: TGTGCCACCACGGCTACTAGCGGGATTAACACCGGGGAGCTGTTTTTT
V gene: TRBV12-3/TRBV12-4; CDR3 length: 15; clone size: many; D gene: TRBD1; J gene: TRBJ2-1; CDR3 protein: CASSFGPTGGHEQFF; CDR3 DNA: TGTGCCAGCAGTTTTGGCCCCACAGGGGGCCATGAGCAGTTCTTC
V gene: TRBV29-1; CDR3 length: 11; clone size: -; D gene: -; J gene: TRBJ2-2; CDR3 protein: CSAPLAGELFF; CDR3 DNA: TGCAGCGCCCCTCTAGCCGGGGAGCTGTTTTTT
V gene: TRBV7-2; CDR3 length: 14; clone size: many; D gene: TRBD2; J gene: TRBJ2-7; CDR3 protein: CASSLAWGGDEQYF; CDR3 DNA: TGTGCCAGCAGCTTAGCGTGGGGAGGGGACGAGCAGTACTTC
V gene: TRBV7-8; CDR3 length: 16; clone size: many; D gene: -; J gene: TRBJ1-5; CDR3 protein: CASSYDTPRGNQPQHF; CDR3 DNA: TGTGCCAGCAGCTACGACACCCCGAGAGGCAATCAGCCCCAGCATTTT
V gene: TRBV7-2; CDR3 length: 13; clone size: many; D gene: TRBD1; J gene: TRBJ1-2; CDR3 protein: CASSPDRNYGYTF; CDR3 DNA: TGTGCCAGCAGCCCGGACAGGAACTATGGCTACACCTTC
V gene: TRBV5-1; CDR3 length: 14; clone size: few; D gene: -; J gene: TRBJ2-1; CDR3 protein: CASSTGQSYNEQFF; CDR3 DNA: TGCGCCAGCAGCACAGGACAATCCTACAATGAGCAGTTCTTC
V gene: TRBV18; CDR3 length: 14; clone size: -; D gene: -; J gene: TRBJ2-3; CDR3 protein: CASSPLDAPDTQYF; CDR3 DNA: TGTGCCAGCTCACCCCTGGACGCCCCAGATACGCAGTATTTT
V gene: TRBV7-8; CDR3 length: 13; clone size: -; D gene: TRBD1; J gene: TRBJ2-5; CDR3 protein: CASRDRGAETQYF; CDR3 DNA: TGTGCCAGCAGGGACAGGGGGGCGGAGACCCAGTACTTC
V gene: TRBV5-1; CDR3 length: 17; clone size: -; D gene: TRBD1; J gene: TRBJ2-2; CDR3 protein: CVSSPGLTGGFGGEPFF; CDR3 DNA: TGCGTCAGCAGCCCGGGCCTGACAGGGGGCTTCGGCGGGGAGCCGTTTTTT
V gene: TRBV5-1; CDR3 length: 16; clone size: many; D gene: TRBD1; J gene: TRBJ1-2; CDR3 protein: CASSFGGTGFADGYTF; CDR3 DNA: TGCGCCAGCAGCTTCGGCGGGACAGGGTTCGCGGATGGCTACACCTTC
V gene: TRBV14; CDR3 length: 14; clone size: few; D gene: TRBD1; J gene: TRBJ1-1; CDR3 protein: CASSHPDRGTEAFF; CDR3 DNA: TGTGCCAGCAGCCATCCGGACAGGGGCACTGAAGCTTTCTTT
V gene: TRBV5-1; CDR3 length: 14; clone size: many; D gene: TRBD2; J gene: TRBJ2-3; CDR3 protein: CASSELAGTDTQYF; CDR3 DNA: TGCGCCAGCAGCGAGCTAGCGGGCACAGATACGCAGTATTTT
V gene: TRBV12-3/TRBV12-4; CDR3 length: 18; clone size: -; D gene: TRBD2; J gene: TRBJ2-2; CDR3 protein: CASSGPGTSGGPTGELFF; CDR3 DNA: TGTGCCAGCAGCGGTCCCGGGACTAGCGGGGGCCCCACCGGGGAGCTGTTTTTT
V gene: TRBV10-3; CDR3 length: 12; clone size: -; D gene: -; J gene: TRBJ2-5; CDR3 protein: CAISESRETQYF; CDR3 DNA: TGTGCCATCAGTGAGTCGAGGGAGACCCAGTACTTC
V gene: TRBV4-2; CDR3 length: 15; clone size: many; D gene: -; J gene: TRBJ2-7; CDR3 protein: CASSQEAVGFYEQYF; CDR3 DNA: TGTGCCAGCAGCCAAGAGGCGGTCGGCTTCTACGAGCAGTACTTC
V gene: TRBV7-8; CDR3 length: 14; clone size: many; D gene: -; J gene: TRBJ1-5; CDR3 protein: CASSQDSTNQPQHF; CDR3 DNA: TGTGCCAGCAGCCAGGACAGTACGAATCAGCCCCAGCATTTT
V gene: TRBV4-2; CDR3 length: 15; clone size: many; D gene: TRBD1; J gene: TRBJ2-1; CDR3 protein: CASSQETGQYNEQFF; CDR3 DNA: TGTGCCAGCAGCCAAGAGACGGGACAGTACAATGAGCAGTTCTTC
V gene: TRBV20-1; CDR3 length: 15; clone size: -; D gene: -; J gene: TRBJ1-4; CDR3 protein: CSAAPGGGGDEKLFF; CDR3 DNA: TGCAGTGCAGCACCCGGGGGCGGGGGTGATGAAAAACTGTTTTTT
V gene: TRBV2; CDR3 length: 14; clone size: -; D gene: -; J gene: TRBJ2-3; CDR3 protein: CASNTPSWADTQYF; CDR3 DNA: TGTGCCAGCAATACCCCTAGTTGGGCAGATACGCAGTATTTT
V gene: TRBV7-9; CDR3 length: 14; clone size: many; D gene: -; J gene: TRBJ1-2; CDR3 protein: CASSLGLGNYGYTF; CDR3 DNA: TGTGCCAGCAGCTTGGGGCTGGGGAACTATGGCTACACCTTC
V gene: TRBV10-3; CDR3 length: 11; clone size: many; D gene: -; J gene: TRBJ2-3; CDR3 protein: CAISDRDTQYF; CDR3 DNA: TGTGCCATCAGCGACCGGGATACGCAGTATTTT
V gene: TRBV5-1; CDR3 length: 16; clone size: many; D gene: TRBD2; J gene: TRBJ2-1; CDR3 protein: CASSSQSGGTYNEQFF; CDR3 DNA: TGCGCCAGCAGCTCCCAAAGCGGGGGGACCTACAATGAGCAGTTCTTC
V gene: TRBV20-1; CDR3 length: 15; clone size: -; D gene: -; J gene: TRBJ2-3; CDR3 protein: CSARESGVSTDTQYF; CDR3 DNA: TGCAGTGCTAGAGAGTCGGGGGTCAGCACAGATACGCAGTATTTT
V gene: TRBV30; CDR3 length: 13; clone size: few; D gene: -; J gene: TRBJ1-1; CDR3 protein: CAWTDDTELEAFF; CDR3 DNA: TGTGCCTGGACCGACGACACTGAACTAGAAGCTTTCTTT